The rows below give T cell receptor beta chains drawn from one sample of a study of T cells after yellow fever vaccination. One entry per CDR3 protein results from TCRdb running MiXCR on the 5' RACE reads. The sample lists roughly 300,000 distinct CDR3 sequences, 6.8% occurring once. The source was PBMCs, collected 35 to 50 days after the first yellow fever vaccination. Receptor source: a young man who received the YFV17D yellow fever vaccine. CDR3s include the opening cysteine and the closing phenylalanine or tryptophan. The D gene is left open where the match is weak. For some rows the clone size is stated as once, few or many, or as a class when expanded; others skip it.

CDR3,DNA,V,J,size,D
CASSSPGQGYIRGTGELFF,TGCGCCAGCAGTTCTCCGGGACAGGGATATATCCGGGGGACCGGGGAGCTGTTTTTT,TRBV5-1,TRBJ2-2,few,TRBD1
CASSLSLLQFF,TGTGCCAGCAGTTTGAGCCTTCTGCAGTTCTTC,TRBV28,TRBJ2-1,.,.
CASSLSYRLTDTQYF,TGTGCCAGCAGTTTATCCTACAGATTAACAGATACGCAGTATTTT,TRBV27,TRBJ2-3,.,.
CASSLEASPGGETQYF,TGCGCCAGCAGCTTGGAGGCTAGCCCCGGGGGGGAGACCCAGTACTTC,TRBV5-1,TRBJ2-5,.,TRBD2
CASGPGIDYGYTF,TGTGCCAGTGGACCGGGGATAGACTATGGCTACACCTTC,TRBV19,TRBJ1-2,.,.
CASSQGPSNYGYTF,TGCGCCAGCAGCCAAGGACCGAGTAACTATGGCTACACCTTC,TRBV4-1,TRBJ1-2,.,.
CASSSAAGMNTEAFF,TGTGCCAGCAGTTCCGCAGCAGGGATGAACACTGAAGCTTTCTTT,TRBV5-4,TRBJ1-1,.,.
CASSMGPGGTEQYF,TGTGCCAGCAGCATGGGCCCCGGGGGGACCGAGCAGTACTTC,TRBV7-3,TRBJ2-7,.,TRBD2
CASSPRDILTNTGELFF,TGTGCCAGCAGCCCCCGGGACATCCTTACGAACACCGGGGAGCTGTTTTTT,TRBV7-9,TRBJ2-2,.,.
CASSLERGQGELFF,TGTGCCAGCAGCCTCGAGCGGGGCCAGGGGGAGCTGTTTTTT,TRBV4-2,TRBJ2-2,few,TRBD2
CSGTTEGETQYF,TGCAGCGGCACTACTGAGGGAGAGACCCAGTACTTC,TRBV29-1,TRBJ2-5,few,.
CASRARAAEAFF,TGTGCCAGCAGGGCCAGGGCGGCTGAAGCTTTCTTT,TRBV2,TRBJ1-1,.,.
CASRPQGADNSPLHF,TGTGCCAGCAGACCACAGGGGGCCGATAATTCACCCCTCCACTTT,TRBV2,TRBJ1-6,.,TRBD1